These T cell receptor beta chains were read from a single sample in a study of regulatory T cells in long-lasting Graves disease. MiXCR was run by TCRdb on the multiplex PCR reads, yielding one entry per CDR3 protein. The data show under 250,000 distinct CDR3 sequences, approximately 18% seen once. These same records also appear under a second study, on T cells in Graves' hyperthyroidism and ophthalmopathy.

The specimen was peripheral blood mononuclear cells (PBMCs), collected at new diagnosis, from a patient treated with antithyroid drugs. These receptors were collected from a woman in her 30s with Graves disease. Each CDR3 is given with its conserved first and last residue. D genes are given only for firm matches. A clone size is listed for some rows: how often the clone was seen (once, few, many), or a class if it is expanded.

v_gene,j_gene,d_gene,abundance,CDR3aa,CDR3nt
TRBV5-1,TRBJ2-1,.,few,CASKGFGRAEFLGIEQFF,TGCGCCAGCAAGGGGTTCGGGCGAGCGGAATTCCTAGGTATTGAGCAGTTCTTC
TRBV2,TRBJ2-1,TRBD1,many,CASSLLRDRVANEQFF,TGTGCCAGCAGCCTACTCCGGGACAGGGTGGCCAATGAGCAGTTCTTC
TRBV5-1,TRBJ2-3,TRBD1,many,CASSSTTDRADTQYF,TGCGCCAGCAGCTCCACGACGGACAGGGCTGATACGCAGTATTTT
TRBV27,TRBJ1-2,TRBD1,.,CASSSPGGIDGYTF,TGTGCCAGCAGTTCGCCAGGGGGGATCGATGGCTACACCTTC
TRBV12-3/TRBV12-4,TRBJ2-1,TRBD2,many,CASSGVLVAGVNEQFF,TGTGCCAGCAGTGGGGTGTTAGTAGCGGGAGTGAATGAGCAGTTCTTC
TRBV19,TRBJ2-7,TRBD1,few,CASSARRTGTGSYEQYF,TGTGCCAGTAGTGCCCGCCGAACCGGGACAGGGAGCTACGAGCAGTACTTC
TRBV27,TRBJ2-7,.,.,CASSLTGLSYEQYF,TGTGCCAGCAGTTTAACGGGCCTCTCCTACGAGCAGTACTTC
TRBV6-1,TRBJ1-5,.,many,CASSKGTENQPQHF,TGTGCCAGCAGCAAAGGGACCGAGAATCAGCCCCAGCATTTT
TRBV3-1,TRBJ1-2,.,many,CASSQGVREGYTF,TGTGCCAGCAGCCAAGGTGTCAGGGAAGGCTACACCTTC
TRBV19,TRBJ2-3,TRBD2,many,CASSPRTSGTSTDTQYF,TGTGCCAGTAGTCCCCGGACTAGCGGAACTAGCACAGATACGCAGTATTTT
TRBV20-1,TRBJ2-3,.,many,CSASSRGGVRYF,TGCAGTGCTAGCAGTAGGGGTGGGGTTAGGTATTTT
TRBV6-1,TRBJ1-3,.,many,CASSPGRGNTIYF,TGTGCCAGCAGTCCGGGCCGCGGAAACACCATATATTTT
TRBV9,TRBJ1-2,TRBD1,many,CASSPPPGQGRYGYTF,TGTGCCAGCAGCCCCCCTCCGGGACAGGGGCGCTATGGCTACACCTTC
TRBV4-1,TRBJ2-5,TRBD2,many,CASSQTSGFQETQYF,TGCGCCAGCAGCCAAACTAGCGGTTTCCAAGAGACCCAGTACTTC
TRBV6-5,TRBJ2-2,.,many,CASSYAWGTGELFF,TGTGCCAGCAGTTACGCTTGGGGCACCGGGGAGCTGTTTTTT
TRBV29-1,TRBJ2-4,TRBD1,.,CSVGTRGKGAKNIQYF,TGCAGCGTTGGGACCAGGGGGAAGGGGGCCAAAAACATTCAGTACTTC
TRBV18,TRBJ1-3,.,.,CASRPGGLSGNTIYF,TGTGCCAGCAGGCCGGGGGGCCTCTCTGGAAACACCATATATTTT
TRBV20-1,TRBJ1-2,.,many,CSARAGGYTF,TGCAGTGCTAGAGCTGGTGGCTACACCTTC
TRBV11-2,TRBJ2-2,.,many,CASSLTPQGSAGELFF,TGTGCCAGCAGCTTAACCCCACAGGGTTCGGCCGGGGAGCTGTTTTTT
TRBV7-9,TRBJ2-1,.,many,CASSSAGAGVQFF,TGTGCCAGCAGCTCCGCGGGTGCTGGGGTGCAGTTCTTC
TRBV15,TRBJ2-7,TRBD2,.,CATSRDRDSGSEQYF,TGTGCCACCAGCAGAGATCGCGATAGCGGGAGCGAGCAGTACTTC
TRBV11-2,TRBJ1-2,TRBD1,many,CASSPGQGNYGYTF,TGTGCCAGCAGCCCGGGACAGGGTAACTATGGCTACACCTTC
TRBV6-2/TRBV6-3,TRBJ1-4,.,many,CASSRTNEKLFF,TGTGCCAGCTCCAGGACTAATGAAAAACTGTTTTTT
TRBV4-1,TRBJ1-3,.,.,CASSHSREGGNTIYF,TGCGCCAGCAGCCACTCCAGGGAGGGAGGAAACACCATATATTTT
TRBV19,TRBJ1-1,.,few,CASSIRGSRMNTEAFF,TGTGCCAGTAGTATCCGGGGGTCCAGGATGAACACTGAAGCTTTCTTT
TRBV12-5,TRBJ2-1,.,many,CASGPQLKGGSEQFF,TGTGCTAGTGGCCCTCAGCTTAAGGGGGGGAGTGAGCAGTTCTTC
TRBV18,TRBJ2-5,TRBD2,many,CASSPRPASGETQYF,TGTGCCAGCTCACCACGACCCGCTAGCGGGGAGACCCAGTACTTC
TRBV15,TRBJ2-1,.,many,CATSRGWETYNEQFF,TGTGCCACCAGCAGAGGCTGGGAAACCTACAATGAGCAGTTCTTC
TRBV28,TRBJ2-3,.,.,CASSTVPSTDTEYF,TGTGCCAGCAGTACGGTACCAAGCACAGATACAGAGTATTTT
TRBV7-8,TRBJ1-2,.,many,CASSFDSGPGGYTF,TGTGCCAGCAGCTTCGACAGCGGGCCTGGCGGCTACACCTTC
TRBV25-1,TRBJ2-5,TRBD2,many,CASSELGLAGGPSETQYF,TGTGCCAGCAGTGAATTGGGGCTAGCGGGAGGGCCTTCAGAGACCCAGTACTTC
TRBV11-2,TRBJ2-1,TRBD1,many,CASSPGTDYNEQFF,TGTGCCAGCAGCCCCGGGACAGATTACAATGAGCAGTTCTTC
TRBV6-2/TRBV6-3,TRBJ2-5,.,many,CASSSTETQYF,TGTGCCAGCAGCTCCACGGAGACCCAGTACTTC
TRBV7-2,TRBJ1-1,.,many,CASSPAYMNTEAFF,TGTGCCAGCAGCCCAGCATACATGAACACTGAAGCTTTCTTT
TRBV10-3,TRBJ2-7,.,many,CAISESMSSGDIQYEQYF,TGTGCCATCAGTGAGTCAATGAGTTCGGGGGATATACAGTACGAGCAGTACTTC
TRBV19,TRBJ1-2,TRBD1,many,CASGIQQGLGYTF,TGTGCCAGTGGGATTCAACAGGGGCTTGGCTACACCTTC
TRBV10-1,TRBJ1-1,.,few,CASRAGTEVEAFF,TGCGCCAGCAGAGCAGGGACCGAAGTTGAAGCTTTCTTT
TRBV30,TRBJ1-1,.,many,CATRGNTEAFF,TGTGCCACCCGGGGGAACACTGAAGCTTTCTTT
TRBV6-5,TRBJ1-1,TRBD1,many,CASSYEGRGYSGNTEAFF,TGTGCCAGCAGTTACGAGGGCAGGGGGTATTCAGGGAACACTGAAGCTTTCTTT
TRBV6-5,TRBJ1-1,.,many,CASSYSVGNTEAFF,TGTGCCAGCAGTTACTCGGTAGGGAACACTGAAGCTTTCTTT
TRBV27,TRBJ2-7,TRBD2,many,CASRPRLAGWGYEQYF,TGTGCCAGCAGACCCCGACTAGCGGGGTGGGGATACGAGCAGTACTTC
TRBV4-1,TRBJ2-1,TRBD2,few,CASSLSGSTNEQFF,TGCGCCAGCAGCCTTAGCGGGAGTACGAATGAGCAGTTCTTC
TRBV2,TRBJ1-2,TRBD1,many,CASSEGTGMRYTF,TGTGCCAGCAGTGAGGGGACAGGGATGCGCTACACCTTC
TRBV6-1,TRBJ2-5,TRBD2,many,CASTTGTSGIPLLETQYF,TGTGCCAGCACCACCGGGACTAGCGGGATCCCCCTCTTGGAGACCCAGTACTTC
TRBV7-2,TRBJ1-4,.,many,CASSFPRTVNTWGEKLFF,TGTGCCAGCAGCTTCCCGAGGACAGTAAACACGTGGGGCGAAAAACTGTTTTTT
TRBV5-1,TRBJ1-6,TRBD1,few,CASSAIAGGYNSPLHF,TGCGCCAGCAGCGCCATTGCAGGGGGCTATAATTCACCCCTCCACTTT
TRBV29-1,TRBJ2-5,.,many,CSVPPAGPQETQYF,TGCAGCGTCCCCCCCGCGGGCCCCCAAGAGACCCAGTACTTC
TRBV3-1,TRBJ1-1,.,many,CASSALRGMNTEAFF,TGTGCCAGCAGCGCACTCAGGGGCATGAACACTGAAGCTTTCTTT
TRBV19,TRBJ2-3,TRBD2,many,CASSTQAGRSTDTQYF,TGTGCCAGTAGTACCCAAGCGGGGAGAAGCACAGATACGCAGTATTTT
TRBV28,TRBJ2-7,TRBD1,many,CASSPGTGVESLYEQYF,TGTGCCAGCAGCCCCGGGACAGGGGTGGAGTCATTATACGAGCAGTACTTC
TRBV3-1,TRBJ2-1,TRBD2,many,CASSQRTSSYNEQFF,TGTGCCAGCAGCCAACGGACTAGCTCCTACAATGAGCAGTTCTTC
TRBV5-1,TRBJ2-5,.,few,CASSMGGSRETQYF,TGCGCCAGCAGCATGGGGGGAAGTAGGGAGACCCAGTACTTC
TRBV6-5,TRBJ2-2,TRBD2,many,CASSYLLAGYTGELFF,TGTGCCAGCAGTTATCTTCTAGCGGGGTACACCGGGGAGCTGTTTTTT
TRBV2,TRBJ2-3,.,.,CASVLREFRDTQYF,TGTGCCAGCGTCCTCCGGGAGTTCAGGGATACGCAGTATTTT
TRBV3-1,TRBJ1-1,TRBD1,many,CASSRTGAEAFF,TGTGCCAGCAGCCGGACAGGGGCTGAAGCTTTCTTT